This T cell receptor (beta chain) was observed in a study of blood T cell repertoires in COVID-19. Clones were read by immunoSEQ multiplex PCR, and TCRdb kept only the in-frame ones, dropping some. The sample records around 370,000 clones, roughly 91% being singletons. Adults between about 18 and 95 years of age took part from about 24 US areas. The CDR3 runs to 14 residues. Material for sequencing was PBMCs or T cells enriched from blood (not recorded which). The clonotype originates from a woman aged 18-29 years who had recovered from COVID-19. V is TRBV12-1 and J is TRBJ1-2. TRBV12-1 is flagged as a pseudogene. The CDR3 nucleotides are TGTGCCAGCACGTCGGTCAACTCCATCTATGGCTACACCTTC. This encodes CASTSVNSIYGYTF.